One and the same sample provided the 14 T cell receptor beta chains below, sequenced in a study of identical twins. TCRdb reprocessed the 5' RACE reads with MiXCR, giving one entry per CDR3 protein. The sample lists 450,000 to 600,000 distinct CDR3 sequences; approximately 20% were seen once. This sample also belongs to another study, concerning yellow fever vaccine responses in identical twins.

The sample taken for sequencing was CD4+ T cells sorted from blood. The receptors stem from a woman in her late teens or twenties in good health.

CDR3 bases: TGTGCCAGCAGACCCCGGACAGGGAAAGTGTACGAGCAGTACGTC. Translating gives CASRPRTGKVYEQYV. This chain joins TRBV6-1 and TRBJ2-7; 8 bases align to TRBD1. Germline CDR1 is MNHNS and CDR2 is SASEGT. Trimming at V came to 6 bases and at J to 4 bases, leaving 11 bases not matched to a gene. This CDR3 is built from 15 residues.

This clonotype was found a few times. The rearrangement joins TRBV7-2 to TRBJ2-5; 8 bases line up with TRBD2. There are 15 residues in the CDR3. Germline V gene data show CDR1 as SGHTA and CDR2 as FQGNSA. The V gene end was trimmed by 0 bases and the J gene end by 5 bases; junction bases not matched to a gene: 5. Here the CDR3 reads CASSLAWTSWETQYF. CDR3 DNA sequence: TGTGCCAGCAGCTTAGCCTGGACTAGCTGGGAGACCCAGTACTTC. Complete variable domain (other parts from reference TRBV7-2 and TRBJ2-5): GAGVSQSPSNKVTEKGKDVELRCDPISGHTALYWYRQSLGQGLEFLIYFQGNSAPDKSGLPSDRFSAERTGGSVSTLTIQRTQQEDSAVYLCASSLAWTSWETQYFGPGTRLLVL.

CDR3 loop: CASSQGGGTLTLYNEQFF. For the CDR3, the DNA is TGTGCCAGCAGCCAGGGCGGGGGGACCCTAACCCTATACAATGAGCAGTTCTTC. The chain joins TRBV3-1 to TRBJ2-1, with 8 bases matching TRBD2. This CDR3 region has 18 residues. The germline V gene has CDR1 LGHDT and CDR2 YNNKEL (reference sequence). Germline trimming cut 3 bases from V and 4 bases from J; bases unmatched to any gene: 14.

The genes are TRBV29-1 and TRBJ2-3; TRBD1 matches 7 bases. Germline loops: CDR1 SQVTM, CDR2 ANQGSEA. The CDR3 length is 11 residues. With V trimmed by 6 bases and J by 6 bases, 3 bases remained unmatched. CDR3 DNA sequence: TGCAGCGTCCTCAGGGGGGATACGCAGTATTTT. The encoded protein is CSVLRGDTQYF.

This clonotype was seen only a few times. The rearrangement links TRBV20-1 to TRBJ2-5; maybe TRBD1 (5 bases). Germline CDR1 DFQATT, CDR2 SNEGSKA (reference sequence). V lost 3 bases and J 2 bases, leaving 7 bases between the germline ends. This CDR3 region has 12 residues. CDR3 nucleotides: TGCAGTGCTAGTCGACAGCAAGAGACCCAGTACTTC. This gives the protein CSASRQQETQYF.

The J gene is TRBJ2-5, the V gene TRBV15, with D perhaps assigned TRBD1 or TRBD2 (5 bases each). The V gene's germline CDR1 is LNHNV and CDR2 YYDKDF (reference sequence). V was shortened by 5 bases and J by 1 base, with 17 bases between the two germline ends. The CDR3 spans 16 residues. Written as DNA, the CDR3 is TGTGCCACCAGCGGGGGTGGGGCAACTACCCAAGAGACCCAGTACTTC. Translation: CATSGGGATTQETQYF. Drawing the rest from reference TRBV15 and TRBJ2-5, the complete variable domain is DAMVIQNPRYQVTQFGKPVTLSCSQTLNHNVMYWYQQKSSQAPKLLFHYYDKDFNNEADTPDNFQSRRPNTSFCFLDIRSPGLGDTAMYLCATSGGGATTQETQYFGPGTRLLVL.

The chain couples TRBV9 to TRBJ2-7; 7 nucleotides agree with TRBD1. Per germline, CDR1 SGDLS and CDR2 YYNGEE. This CDR3 spans 14 amino acids. V shed 3 bases, J shed 3 bases, and the junction held 6 bases outside the gene matches. The CDR3 sequence is CASSGQGAGYEQYF. In nucleotides, the CDR3 is TGTGCCAGCAGCGGACAGGGCGCGGGCTACGAGCAGTACTTC. Looking up the rest from reference TRBV9 and TRBJ2-7 gives the full variable domain: DSGVTQTPKHLITATGQRVTLRCSPRSGDLSVYWYQQSLDQGLQFLIQYYNGEERAKGNILERFSAQQFPDLHSELNLSSLELGDSALYFCASSGQGAGYEQYFGPGTRLTVT.

The chain recombines TRBV12-3 or TRBV12-4 with TRBJ2-1; 13 bases match TRBD2. Losses at the gene ends were 5 bases for V and 8 bases for J; bases not matched to a gene: 6. This CDR3 is 15 amino acids long. The DNA for the CDR3 is TGTGCCAGCAGTGCTGGACTAGCGGGGGTGTATGAGCAGTTCTTC. This encodes CASSAGLAGVYEQFF.

The chain uses TRBV12-3 or TRBV12-4 and TRBJ2-1; no definite D call. The V and J ends lost 6 bases and 9 bases respectively, with 24 bases between them. CDR3 length: 16 amino acids. CDR3 amino acids: CASRKWELRATGEQFF. As DNA, the CDR3 is TGTGCCAGCAGGAAGTGGGAACTTAGGGCAACGGGTGAGCAGTTCTTC.

The CDR3 sequence: CSVRRWQGALNTEAFF. CDR3 nucleotide sequence: TGCAGCGTCCGTAGGTGGCAGGGGGCATTGAACACTGAAGCTTTCTTT. The chain combines TRBV29-1 with TRBJ1-1; 8 bases align to TRBD1. Germline values: CDR1 SQVTM, CDR2 ANQGSEA. This CDR3 spans 16 amino acids. V was pared by 6 bases and J by 0 bases, with 12 bases of the junction left unmatched.

The rearrangement links TRBV4-1 to TRBJ2-1; maybe TRBD1 (5 bases). V was cut by 0 bases and J by 7 bases, with 25 bases left in between. The CDR3 is made up of 19 amino acids. Germline lookup yields CDR1 MGHRA and CDR2 YSYEKL. The CDR3 nucleotides read TGCGCCAGCAGCCAAGACATCGGTTTCGGCGGCAGGGCCCCAAATGAGCAGTTCTTC. It is translated as CASSQDIGFGGRAPNEQFF.

V and J are TRBV11-3 and TRBJ1-1; the D is unclear. Germline-derived CDR1 and CDR2 are SGHNT and YENEEA. This CDR3 has 15 residues. The ends were cut back, 3 bases at V and 0 bases at J, with 11 bases in the middle. The CDR3 is CASSLEGRVNTEAFF. The CDR3 nucleotides are TGTGCCAGCAGCTTGGAGGGCCGCGTGAACACTGAAGCTTTCTTT.

This clonotype was detected a few times. The CDR3 DNA follows: TGTGCCAGCAGCTTAGATTTTGGACATCGGTTAGGGGAGCAGTTCTTC. This encodes CASSLDFGHRLGEQFF. This chain links TRBV7-3 with TRBJ2-1; TRBD1 might be the D (5 bases). The CDR3 length is 16 residues. The ends were cut back, 2 bases at V and 10 bases at J, with 21 bases in the middle. Germline assignment: CDR1 SGHTA and CDR2 FQGTGA. Full variable domain (rest looked up from reference TRBV7-3 and TRBJ2-1): GAGVSQTPSNKVTEKGKYVELRCDPISGHTALYWYRQSLGQGPEFLIYFQGTGAADDSGLPNDRFFAVRPEGSVSTLKIQRTERGDSAVYLCASSLDFGHRLGEQFFGPGTRLTVL.

V gene TRBV25-1 combines with J gene TRBJ2-6, with D possibly matching TRBD1 (6 bases). Between the trimmed V and J ends, which lost 2 bases and 2 bases, there was a span of 13 bases. Germline V gene data show CDR1 as MGHDK and CDR2 as SYGVNS. The CDR3 has 17 amino acids. CDR3: CASSEPRGGTGANVLTF. Here the CDR3 DNA reads TGTGCCAGCAGTGAACCCCGAGGGGGTACTGGGGCCAACGTCCTGACTTTC.